This T cell receptor beta chain was retrieved from a study of T cell responses to AZD1222 COVID-19 vaccine. Study findings and constraints: Clonal diversity was possibly underestimated; the donors were predominantly white British and more often female.

Comment on this clone: Its antigen is still unknown.

The V gene lost 0 bases and the J gene lost 5 bases, with 15 bases spanning the gap. Germline CDR1 is SGHRS and CDR2 is YFSETQ. The CDR3 loop spans 17 amino acids. Repertoires were generated with immunoSEQ multiplex PCR, while TCRdb's copy carries only in-frame clones and drops some. The sample table sets out 150,000 or so clones. This TCR was recovered from an adult in good health. The chain is built from TRBV5-1 and TRBJ1-6; no firm D call. Sequenced sample: peripheral blood. The CDR3 nucleotides are TGCGCCAGCAGCTTGGCCTCCGTTGGAGATGATAATTCACCCCTCCACTTT. Its protein product is CASSLASVGDDNSPLHF.